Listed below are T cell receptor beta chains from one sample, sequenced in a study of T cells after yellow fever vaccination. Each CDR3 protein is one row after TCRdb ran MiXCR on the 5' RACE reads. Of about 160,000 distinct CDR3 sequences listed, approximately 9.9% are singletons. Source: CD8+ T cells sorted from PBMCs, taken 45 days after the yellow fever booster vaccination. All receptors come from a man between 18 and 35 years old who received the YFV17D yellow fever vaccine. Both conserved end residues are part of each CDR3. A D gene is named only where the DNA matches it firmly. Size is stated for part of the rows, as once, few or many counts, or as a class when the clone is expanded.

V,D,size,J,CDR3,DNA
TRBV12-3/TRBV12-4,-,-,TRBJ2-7,CASSSGTQGLSYEQYF,TGTGCCAGCAGTAGCGGGACACAGGGACTCTCCTACGAGCAGTACTTC
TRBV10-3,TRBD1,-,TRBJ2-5,CAISVKGTGPSRETQYF,TGTGCCATCAGTGTGAAGGGGACAGGTCCTTCCCGGGAGACCCAGTACTTC
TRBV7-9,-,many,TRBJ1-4,CASSLMGHSAQDEKLFF,TGTGCCAGCAGCTTAATGGGACACTCAGCCCAAGATGAAAAACTGTTTTTT
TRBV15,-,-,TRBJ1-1,CATSRDLMMGTEAFF,TGTGCCACCAGCAGAGATCTAATGATGGGCACTGAAGCTTTCTTT
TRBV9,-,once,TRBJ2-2,CASSVGLSGGELFF,TGTGCCAGCAGCGTAGGACTCAGTGGCGGGGAGCTGTTTTTT
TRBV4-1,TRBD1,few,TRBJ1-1,CASSLFRGDTEAFF,TGCGCCAGCAGCCTTTTCAGGGGGGACACTGAAGCTTTCTTT
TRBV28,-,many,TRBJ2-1,CASSLLSGGSPSYNEQFF,TGTGCCAGCAGTTTACTATCCGGAGGGAGTCCCTCCTACAATGAGCAGTTCTTC
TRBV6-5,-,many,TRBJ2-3,CASSYPTSTDTQYF,TGTGCCAGCAGTTACCCGACTAGCACAGATACGCAGTATTTT
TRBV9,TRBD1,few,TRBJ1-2,CASSAGGGNYGYTF,TGTGCCAGCAGCGCGGGAGGGGGCAACTATGGCTACACCTTC
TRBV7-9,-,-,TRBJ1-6,CASSRTGYNSPLHF,TGTGCCAGCAGCCGAACAGGGTATAATTCACCCCTCCACTTT
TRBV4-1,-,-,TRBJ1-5,CASSQDQGDQPQHF,TGCGCCAGCAGCCAAGATCAAGGGGATCAGCCCCAGCATTTT
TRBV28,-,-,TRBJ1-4,CASSLSAGQIVAEKLFF,TGTGCCAGCAGTTTATCGGCGGGGCAGATCGTAGCTGAAAAACTGTTTTTT
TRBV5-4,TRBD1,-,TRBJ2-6,CASRLGQGYSGANVLTF,TGTGCCAGCAGACTTGGACAGGGGTATTCTGGGGCCAACGTCCTGACTTTC
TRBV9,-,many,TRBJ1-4,CASSAGGEEEKLFF,TGTGCCAGCAGCGCCGGTGGGGAGGAGGAAAAACTGTTTTTT
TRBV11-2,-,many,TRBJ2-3,CASSPGDTQYF,TGTGCCAGCAGCCCGGGGGATACGCAGTATTTT
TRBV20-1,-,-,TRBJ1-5,CSASPPYSNQPQHF,TGCAGTGCTAGTCCTCCGTATAGCAATCAGCCCCAGCATTTT
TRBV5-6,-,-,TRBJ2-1,CASSSTYRDSYNEQFF,TGTGCCAGCAGCTCAACCTACCGGGACTCCTACAATGAGCAGTTCTTC
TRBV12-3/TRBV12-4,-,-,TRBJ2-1,CASTRDGFNEQFF,TGTGCCAGCACGCGGGACGGCTTCAATGAGCAGTTCTTC
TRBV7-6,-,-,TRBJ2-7,CASSLGGVSSGTYEQYF,TGTGCCAGCAGCTTAGGGGGGGTTTCGTCGGGGACATACGAGCAGTACTTC
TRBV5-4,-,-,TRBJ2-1,CASSLYDEQFF,TGTGCCAGCAGCTTGTATGATGAGCAGTTCTTC
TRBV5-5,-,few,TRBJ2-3,CASSWEGATDTQYF,TGTGCCAGCAGCTGGGAAGGGGCCACAGATACGCAGTATTTT
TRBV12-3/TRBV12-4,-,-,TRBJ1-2,CASSQSDGYTF,TGTGCCAGCAGTCAATCTGATGGCTACACCTTC
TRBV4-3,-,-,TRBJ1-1,CASSQDENIEAFF,TGCGCCAGCAGCCAAGACGAGAACATTGAAGCTTTCTTT
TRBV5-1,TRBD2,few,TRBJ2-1,CASRSFPGLAVNEQFF,TGCGCCAGCCGGAGTTTCCCGGGACTAGCAGTGAATGAGCAGTTCTTC
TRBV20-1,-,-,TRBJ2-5,CSAREVGAPLQETQYF,TGCAGTGCTAGAGAGGTTGGGGCACCACTCCAAGAGACCCAGTACTTC
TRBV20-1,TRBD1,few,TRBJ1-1,CSAYTGDNTEAFF,TGCAGTGCTTACACAGGGGATAACACTGAAGCTTTCTTT
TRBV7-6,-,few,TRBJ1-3,CASSLATGSGGNTIYF,TGTGCCAGCAGCTTAGCGACGGGGAGTGGTGGAAACACCATATATTTT
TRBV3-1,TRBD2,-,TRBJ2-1,CASIPTGGVYNEQFF,TGTGCCAGCATCCCTACTGGGGGGGTTTACAATGAGCAGTTCTTC
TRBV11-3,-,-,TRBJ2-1,CASSRRLNEQFF,TGTGCCAGCAGCCGCCGCCTCAATGAGCAGTTCTTC
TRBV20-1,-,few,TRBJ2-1,CSARTVYNEQFF,TGCAGTGCTAGGACGGTTTACAATGAGCAGTTCTTC
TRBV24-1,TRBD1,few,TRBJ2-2,CATSDPTGRDTGELFF,TGTGCCACCAGTGACCCGACAGGGAGAGACACCGGGGAGCTGTTTTTT
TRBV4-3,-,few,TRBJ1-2,CASSQDLRHMNLNYGYTF,TGCGCCAGCAGCCAAGATCTGCGACACATGAATCTTAACTATGGCTACACCTTC
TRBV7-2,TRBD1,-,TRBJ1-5,CASSRQGNNQPQHF,TGTGCCAGCAGCCGACAGGGTAACAATCAGCCCCAGCATTTT
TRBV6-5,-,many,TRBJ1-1,CASSYYPRTEAFF,TGTGCCAGCAGTTACTACCCCCGCACTGAAGCTTTCTTT
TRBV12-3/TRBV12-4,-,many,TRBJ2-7,CASSTGSYEQYF,TGTGCCAGCAGTACCGGGTCCTACGAGCAGTACTTC
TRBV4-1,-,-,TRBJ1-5,CASSQRGQINNQPQHF,TGCGCCAGCAGCCAAAGAGGACAGATAAATAATCAGCCCCAGCATTTT
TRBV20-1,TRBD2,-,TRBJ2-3,CSARDPLGGGVVDTQYF,TGCAGTGCTAGAGATCCTTTGGGCGGGGGGGTTGTAGATACGCAGTATTTT
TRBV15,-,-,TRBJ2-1,CATSRDVRGPRKYNEQFF,TGTGCCACCAGCAGAGATGTGAGGGGTCCGAGAAAATACAATGAGCAGTTCTTC
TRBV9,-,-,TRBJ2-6,CASLKPGANVLTF,TGTGCCAGCCTGAAGCCTGGGGCCAACGTCCTGACTTTC
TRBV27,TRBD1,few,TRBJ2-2,CASRDRDRGRGGELFF,TGTGCCAGCAGGGACCGGGACAGGGGGCGCGGCGGGGAGCTGTTTTTT
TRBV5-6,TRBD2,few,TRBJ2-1,CATAGGAQWFF,TGTGCCACCGCCGGGGGGGCGCAGTGGTTCTTC
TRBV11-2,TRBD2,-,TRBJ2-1,CASSLLAGGSYNEQFF,TGTGCCAGCAGCTTACTAGCGGGGGGCTCCTACAATGAGCAGTTCTTC
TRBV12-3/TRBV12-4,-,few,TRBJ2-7,CASSPGRGGGGVFF,TGTGCCAGCAGCCCAGGCCGCGGCGGAGGTGGGGTCTTTTTC
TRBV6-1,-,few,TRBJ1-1,CASSKTSAGGTRDEAFF,TGTGCCAGCAGTAAGACATCCGCAGGCGGGACGAGAGATGAAGCTTTCTTT
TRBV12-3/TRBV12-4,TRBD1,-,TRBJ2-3,CASSTTGVGDTQYF,TGTGCCAGCAGTACTACAGGGGTAGGCGATACGCAGTATTTT
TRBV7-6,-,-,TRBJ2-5,CASSYFGGQQETQYF,TGTGCCAGCAGTTACTTCGGGGGACAGCAAGAGACCCAGTACTTC
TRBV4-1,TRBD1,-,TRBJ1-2,CASSLAGTDVYGYTF,TGCGCCAGCAGCCTCGCCGGGACAGACGTCTATGGCTACACCTTC
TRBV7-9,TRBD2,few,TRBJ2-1,CASTKTSGTYNEQFF,TGTGCCAGCACCAAGACTAGCGGCACCTACAATGAGCAGTTCTTC
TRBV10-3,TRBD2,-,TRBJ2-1,CAIASGDEQFF,TGTGCCATCGCTAGCGGGGATGAGCAGTTCTTC
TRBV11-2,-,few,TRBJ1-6,CASSSLEDSPLHF,TGTGCCAGCAGCAGCCTTGAGGACTCACCCCTCCACTTT
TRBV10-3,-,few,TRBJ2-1,CAISESRDAFSKGEQFF,TGTGCCATCAGTGAGTCCCGGGACGCGTTTTCGAAGGGTGAGCAGTTCTTC
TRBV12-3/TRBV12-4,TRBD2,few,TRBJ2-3,CASNPTSGGPTDTQYF,TGTGCCAGCAACCCGACTAGCGGGGGGCCAACAGATACGCAGTATTTT
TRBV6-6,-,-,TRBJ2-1,CASSETNEQFF,TGTGCCAGCAGCGAAACGAATGAGCAGTTCTTC